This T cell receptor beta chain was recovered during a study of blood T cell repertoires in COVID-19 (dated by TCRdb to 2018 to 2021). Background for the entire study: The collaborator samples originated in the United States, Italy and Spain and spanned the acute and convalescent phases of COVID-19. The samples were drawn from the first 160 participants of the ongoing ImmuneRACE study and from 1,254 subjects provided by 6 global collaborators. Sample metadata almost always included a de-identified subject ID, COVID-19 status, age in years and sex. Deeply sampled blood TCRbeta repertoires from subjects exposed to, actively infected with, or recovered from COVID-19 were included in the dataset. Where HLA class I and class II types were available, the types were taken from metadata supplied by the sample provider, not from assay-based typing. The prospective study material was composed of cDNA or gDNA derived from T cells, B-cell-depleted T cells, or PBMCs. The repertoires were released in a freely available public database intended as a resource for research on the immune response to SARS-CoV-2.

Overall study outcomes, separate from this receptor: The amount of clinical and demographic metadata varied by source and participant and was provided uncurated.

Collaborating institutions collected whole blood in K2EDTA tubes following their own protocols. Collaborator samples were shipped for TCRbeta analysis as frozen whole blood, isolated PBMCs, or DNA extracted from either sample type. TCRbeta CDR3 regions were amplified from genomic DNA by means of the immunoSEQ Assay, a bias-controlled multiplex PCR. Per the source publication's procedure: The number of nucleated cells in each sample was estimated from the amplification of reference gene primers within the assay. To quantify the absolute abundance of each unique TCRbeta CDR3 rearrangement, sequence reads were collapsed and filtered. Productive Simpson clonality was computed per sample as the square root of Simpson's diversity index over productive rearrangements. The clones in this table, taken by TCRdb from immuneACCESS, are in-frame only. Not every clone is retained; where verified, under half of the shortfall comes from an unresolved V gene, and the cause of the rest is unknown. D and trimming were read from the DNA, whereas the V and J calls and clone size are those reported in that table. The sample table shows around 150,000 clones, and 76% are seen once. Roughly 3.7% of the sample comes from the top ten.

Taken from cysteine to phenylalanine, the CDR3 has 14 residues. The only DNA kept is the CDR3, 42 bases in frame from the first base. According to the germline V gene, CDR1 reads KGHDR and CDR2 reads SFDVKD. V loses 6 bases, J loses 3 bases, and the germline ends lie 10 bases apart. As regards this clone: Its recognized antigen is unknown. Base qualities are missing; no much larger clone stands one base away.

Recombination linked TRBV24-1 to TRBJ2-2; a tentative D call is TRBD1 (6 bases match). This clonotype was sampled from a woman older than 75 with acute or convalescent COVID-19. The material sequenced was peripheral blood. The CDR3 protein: CATSLGGDTGELFF. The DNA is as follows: TGTGCCACCAGTCTTGGGGGCGACACCGGGGAGCTGTTTTTT.